The rows below give T cell receptor beta chains drawn from one sample of a study of T cell responses to AZD1222 COVID-19 vaccine. The assay was immunoSEQ multiplex PCR, and TCRdb's table has in-frame clones only and misses some. The data show about 99,000 clones, with 70% to 90% seen just once and about 2.5% held by the top ten. The specimen comprised peripheral blood, sampled on day 0 of AZD1222 vaccination. Receptors originate from an adult in good health. CDR3s include the opening cysteine and the closing phenylalanine or tryptophan. The order of the fields is CDR3 protein, CDR3 DNA, J gene, D gene, clone size, V gene. The D gene is left open where the match is weak. Clone size appears in some rows only: once, few, many, or a class for an expanded clone.

CASTLGSGAGEKLFF,TGCGCCAGCACCCTGGGATCGGGGGCGGGTGAAAAACTGTTTTTT,TRBJ1-4,.,.,TRBV5-1
CSVELGGHEQYF,TGCAGCGTTGAATTGGGGGGGCACGAGCAGTACTTC,TRBJ2-7,.,.,TRBV29-1
CASSLSQDSWYSPLHF,TGTGCCAGCAGTTTATCCCAGGACAGCTGGTATTCACCCCTCCACTTT,TRBJ1-6,.,few,TRBV28
CASSLGGVTGELFF,TGTGCCAGCAGCCTCGGAGGGGTCACCGGGGAGCTGTTTTTT,TRBJ2-2,.,medium-sized,TRBV3-1/TRBV3-2
CASSYSTVQGQGYTF,TGTGCCAGCAGTTACTCGACAGTCCAAGGGCAGGGCTACACCTTC,TRBJ1-2,.,once,TRBV6-2/TRBV6-3
CASSRTDSYNSPLHF,TGTGCCAGCAGTCGGACAGACTCCTATAATTCACCCCTCCACTTT,TRBJ1-6,.,.,TRBV28
CASSQTKKGGDNEKLFF,TGTGCCAGCAGCCAGACTAAAAAAGGGGGGGATAATGAAAAACTGTTTTTT,TRBJ1-4,.,.,TRBV5-4
CASSQAREGDTEAFF,TGCGCCAGCAGTCAGGCCCGAGAAGGGGACACTGAAGCTTTCTTT,TRBJ1-1,.,few,TRBV23-1
CASSQDLVVGNTIYF,TGTGCCAGCAGCCAAGATCTGGTAGTGGGGAACACCATATATTTT,TRBJ1-3,.,.,TRBV3-1/TRBV3-2
CASSEGDREGSYEQYF,TGTGCCAGCAGTGAAGGGGACAGGGAAGGTTCCTACGAGCAGTACTTC,TRBJ2-7,TRBD1,few,TRBV6-1
CASSSGQHFSTDTQYF,TGTGCCAGCAGCTCGGGACAGCACTTCAGCACAGATACGCAGTATTTT,TRBJ2-3,TRBD1,.,TRBV7-2
CASSSNRGRDGYTF,TGTGCCAGCAGCTCAAACAGGGGGCGCGATGGCTACACCTTC,TRBJ1-2,TRBD1,.,TRBV5-5
CASSYPRGASSGNTIYF,TGTGCCAGCAGCTACCCCAGGGGGGCCTCGTCGGGAAACACCATATATTTT,TRBJ1-3,TRBD1,.,TRBV7-2
CASGQTNYGYTF,TGTGCCAGTGGACAGACTAACTATGGCTACACCTTC,TRBJ1-2,.,.,TRBV28
CAHRENTGELFF,TGTGCCCACAGGGAGAACACCGGGGAGCTGTTTTTT,TRBJ2-2,.,few,TRBV30
CASSRVRQSTGELFF,TGTGCCAGCTCACGAGTTCGGCAGTCCACCGGGGAGCTGTTTTTT,TRBJ2-2,.,.,TRBV18
CAIQGTGELFF,TGTGCCATCCAGGGTACCGGGGAGCTGTTTTTT,TRBJ2-2,.,.,TRBV19
CASSQLGLGTDTQYF,TGCGCCAGCAGCCAATTAGGATTGGGCACAGATACGCAGTATTTT,TRBJ2-3,.,.,TRBV4-1
CATGAGGWVETQYF,TGTGCCACTGGGGCAGGGGGCTGGGTAGAGACCCAGTACTTC,TRBJ2-5,TRBD1,.,TRBV28
CASSQDGTPYEQYF,TGCGCCAGCAGCCAAGATGGGACCCCATACGAGCAGTACTTC,TRBJ2-7,.,.,TRBV4-1
CATSREAGVGTDTQYF,TGTGCCACCAGCAGAGAGGCGGGAGTCGGCACAGATACGCAGTATTTT,TRBJ2-3,TRBD2,few,TRBV15
CASSPGLVGAGTQYF,TGCGCCAGCAGCCCGGGACTAGTGGGTGCGGGGACCCAGTACTTC,TRBJ2-5,TRBD2,.,TRBV5-1
CASSLDRDGAYEQYF,TGTGCCAGTAGTTTAGACCGGGACGGCGCCTACGAGCAGTACTTC,TRBJ2-7,.,.,TRBV19
CASSIEDREGYEQYF,TGTGCCAGTAGTATAGAGGACAGGGAAGGCTACGAGCAGTACTTC,TRBJ2-7,TRBD1,once,TRBV19
CASSQVRLAGVNEQFF,TGTGCCAGCAGCCAAGTACGACTAGCGGGAGTAAATGAGCAGTTCTTC,TRBJ2-1,TRBD2,.,TRBV14
CASRPRVNTEAFF,TGTGCCAGCAGACCCAGGGTGAACACTGAAGCTTTCTTT,TRBJ1-1,.,.,TRBV12-3/TRBV12-4
CASSIGPGPNTEAFF,TGTGCCAGTAGTATAGGTCCGGGCCCGAACACTGAAGCTTTCTTT,TRBJ1-1,.,once,TRBV19
CASSPGTGRGNTIYF,TGTGCCAGCTCACCCGGGACAGGCCGTGGAAACACCATATATTTT,TRBJ1-3,TRBD1,.,TRBV18
CASSAHDRGQVTGELFF,TGTGCCAGCAGCGCCCACGACAGGGGGCAGGTCACCGGGGAGCTGTTTTTT,TRBJ2-2,TRBD1,.,TRBV9
CAISSGELFF,TGTGCCATTTCGAGCGGGGAGCTGTTTTTT,TRBJ2-2,.,.,TRBV11-2
CASSFEWGVRGYTF,TGTGCCAGCAGTTTTGAGTGGGGAGTTAGGGGCTACACCTTC,TRBJ1-2,.,.,TRBV28
CASSLVQGGRSEAFF,TGTGCCAGCAGCTTGGTACAGGGGGGGAGGTCTGAAGCTTTCTTT,TRBJ1-1,TRBD1,.,TRBV7-2
CATSDSTSGRYTGELFF,TGTGCCACCAGTGACTCCACTAGCGGTCGATACACCGGGGAGCTGTTTTTT,TRBJ2-2,TRBD2,once,TRBV24-1
CSASGQGVGTEAFF,TGCAGTGCTAGTGGACAGGGGGTAGGCACTGAAGCTTTCTTT,TRBJ1-1,TRBD1,.,TRBV20-1
CSVVGYNEQFF,TGCAGCGTTGTGGGGTACAATGAGCAGTTCTTC,TRBJ2-1,.,.,TRBV29-1
CASKPGGGEENQETQYF,TGTGCCAGTAAACCAGGAGGAGGGGAGGAGAACCAAGAGACCCAGTACTTC,TRBJ2-5,.,.,TRBV19
CASSQESSGAYEQYF,TGTGCCAGCAGCCAAGAGAGTAGCGGGGCCTACGAGCAGTACTTC,TRBJ2-7,TRBD2,.,TRBV3-1/TRBV3-2
CASTDSLGSYEQYF,TGTGCCAGCACGGACTCCTTAGGGTCCTACGAGCAGTACTTC,TRBJ2-7,.,.,TRBV28
CASSLGTSGMNTGELFF,TGTGCCAGCAGCCTAGGGACTAGCGGGATGAACACCGGGGAGCTGTTTTTT,TRBJ2-2,TRBD2,.,TRBV7-8
CASKGKGGYTF,TGTGCCAGCAAAGGGAAGGGTGGCTACACCTTC,TRBJ1-2,.,.,TRBV27
CASSLVRGQGANTGELFF,TGTGCCAGCAGCTTGGTTCGTGGACAGGGGGCGAACACCGGGGAGCTGTTTTTT,TRBJ2-2,TRBD1,.,TRBV5-5
CASSQAGQGAKEQYF,TGCGCCAGCAGCCAAGCTGGACAGGGGGCTAAAGAGCAGTACTTC,TRBJ2-7,TRBD1,.,TRBV4-1
CATSDRSGNQPQHF,TGTGCCACCAGTGATAGGTCAGGTAATCAGCCCCAGCATTTT,TRBJ1-5,.,.,TRBV24-1
CASSLRDTDTQYF,TGTGCCAGCAGCTTGCGGGACACAGATACGCAGTATTTT,TRBJ2-3,.,.,TRBV5-8
CASSQGQGASGNTIYF,TGTGCCAGCAGTCAAGGACAGGGGGCTTCTGGAAACACCATATATTTT,TRBJ1-3,TRBD1,once,TRBV6-1
CASSQEPRGSSNQPQHF,TGCGCCAGCAGCCAAGAGCCCCGAGGGAGTAGCAATCAGCCCCAGCATTTT,TRBJ1-5,.,.,TRBV4-1
CASSPRVGYSGANVLTF,TGTGCCAGCAGCCCGAGGGTAGGTTACTCTGGGGCCAACGTCCTGACTTTC,TRBJ2-6,.,.,TRBV11-2
CAWSPTGWITGELFF,TGTGCCTGGAGTCCCACAGGATGGATCACCGGGGAGCTGTTTTTT,TRBJ2-2,.,.,TRBV30
CASSITAYGYTF,TGTGCCAGTAGTATTACAGCCTATGGCTACACCTTC,TRBJ1-2,.,.,TRBV19
CASRLGDMNYGYTF,TGTGCCAGCAGATTGGGGGACATGAACTATGGCTACACCTTC,TRBJ1-2,.,.,TRBV7-2
CASRQTGNNYGYTF,TGTGCCAGCAGACAGACAGGAAACAACTATGGCTACACCTTC,TRBJ1-2,.,.,TRBV2
CASSIDSRYNEQFF,TGCGCCAGCAGCATAGATTCTCGCTACAATGAGCAGTTCTTC,TRBJ2-1,.,.,TRBV5-1
CASSINSGRGSPLHF,TGTGCCAGTAGTATAAATTCGGGAAGAGGATCACCCCTCCACTTT,TRBJ1-6,.,.,TRBV19
CASSLEVSSYEQYF,TGTGCCAGCAGCTTGGAGGTTAGCTCCTACGAGCAGTACTTC,TRBJ2-7,.,.,TRBV5-4
CASSERGGLGEKLFF,TGTGCCAGCAGTGAACGGGGCGGCTTAGGTGAAAAACTGTTTTTT,TRBJ1-4,.,.,TRBV2